One TCR beta chain is described in this entry. Its cognate antigen is unknown. Clones were read by immunoSEQ multiplex PCR, and TCRdb kept only the in-frame ones, dropping some. The data show 95,000 to 100,000 clones, roughly 87% seen once. This sample was included in a study of T cell responses to AZD1222 COVID-19 vaccine. Study-wide findings and caveats: Spike-wide coverage was observed for vaccine-associated CD4 TCRs, with dominant responses at 160-218 and 743-854. Sampling captured repertoires only after the peak T cell response. Donors were largely white British and mainly female; clonal diversity was possibly underestimated.

This specimen consisted of peripheral blood, obtained on day 0 of AZD1222 vaccination. This TCR derives from an adult in good health.

CDR3 amino acids: CASSLEWNTEEQYF. CDR3 in DNA: TGTGCCAGCAGTTTGGAATGGAATACCGAGGAGCAGTACTTC. The chain carries TRBV28 and TRBJ2-7; D call uncertain. Germline CDR1 MDHEN, CDR2 SYDVKM. V gave up 3 bases and J gave up 7 bases, with 16 bases separating them. The CDR3 consists of 14 residues. Drawing the rest from reference TRBV28 and TRBJ2-7, the complete variable domain is DVKVTQSSRYLVKRTGEKVFLECVQDMDHENMFWYRQDPGLGLRLIYFSYDVKMKEKGDIPEGYSVSREKKERFSLILESASTNQTSMYLCASSLEWNTEEQYFGPGTRLTVT.